A selection of T cell receptor beta chains follows, all from one sample in a study of CD8+CD57+ T cells in acquired aplastic anemia. From the reads, TCRdb called clonotypes with MiXCR, one entry per CDR3 protein. The data contain around 430,000 distinct CDR3 sequences, around 33% of them singletons. Material for sequencing was sorted CD4+, CD8+, or CD8+CD57+ T cells (not recorded which) from PBMCs. Receptor source: a human donor with aplastic anemia. CDR3s include the opening cysteine and the closing phenylalanine or tryptophan. The D gene is left open where the match is weak. Size is omitted from some rows. Given values are once, few, many or a class for expanded clones.

>.|TRBV29-1|.|TRBJ2-7
TGCAGCGTCTCGGACCCTTCCGAGCAGTACTTC
CSVSDPSEQYF
>many|TRBV15|.|TRBJ2-5
TGTGCCACCAGCAGAGATCGAACGGGGGCGGGGACCCAGTACTTC
CATSRDRTGAGTQYF
>many|TRBV5-1|.|TRBJ1-6
TGCGCCAGCAGCTTGGGTGGGGAAAATTCACCCCTCCACTTT
CASSLGGENSPLHF
>.|TRBV19|TRBD1|TRBJ1-1
TGTGCCAGTAGTATAATCCCCGGACAGGGGGCGTTGAACACTGAAGCTTTCTTT
CASSIIPGQGALNTEAFF
>.|TRBV25-1|TRBD1|TRBJ1-1
TGTGCCAGCAGACCGGGACAGAGTCACACTGAAGCTTTCTTT
CASRPGQSHTEAFF
>many|TRBV24-1|.|TRBJ2-3
TGTGCCACCAGTGATACCCGACAGGGAGGAGATACGCAGTATTTT
CATSDTRQGGDTQYF
>many|TRBV12-3/TRBV12-4|.|TRBJ1-6
TGTGCCAGCAGTCCCCAGACCCCTTACTCACCCCTCCACTTT
CASSPQTPYSPLHF
>few|TRBV15|.|TRBJ1-5
TGTGCCACCAGCACCAGATCGGTAGGCAATCAGCCCCAGCATTTT
CATSTRSVGNQPQHF
>few|TRBV15|TRBD1|TRBJ1-2
TGTGCCACCGGACAGGGCGGCACCCTACGCTATGGCTACACCTTC
CATGQGGTLRYGYTF
>.|TRBV4-1|TRBD2|TRBJ2-7
TGCGCCAGCAGCCAACGTAGCGGGGGAAGCTCCTACGAGCAGTACTTC
CASSQRSGGSSYEQYF
>.|TRBV15|.|TRBJ2-3
TGTGCCACCAGCAGAGCGCGTGGGAGCCCAGATACGCAGTATTTT
CATSRARGSPDTQYF
>.|TRBV5-6|.|TRBJ1-2
TGTGCCAGCAGCTTGGTCGGGGCCCAGGGCTATGGCTACACCTTC
CASSLVGAQGYGYTF
>many|TRBV20-1|.|TRBJ2-7
TGCAGTGCGTACGGACACAGACCTAGCTACGAGCAGTACTTC
CSAYGHRPSYEQYF
>.|TRBV20-1|TRBD1|TRBJ2-1
TGCTGTCCGGACAGGGGGCTTCTTTCGCTGTTCTTC
CCPDRGLLSLFF
>.|TRBV5-1|TRBD1|TRBJ2-7
TGCGCCAGCGGGATTTCAGGGGGCTCCTACGAGCAGTACTTC
CASGISGGSYEQYF
>few|TRBV6-1|.|TRBJ2-7
TGTGCCAGCAGTCGCGTAACGGGAAGTTCCTACGAGCAGTACTTC
CASSRVTGSSYEQYF
>few|TRBV24-1|TRBD1|TRBJ2-7
TGTGCCACCAGTGATTTAACCACCGGGACAGGGGGTTCTCATTATGCCTACGAGCAGTACTTC
CATSDLTTGTGGSHYAYEQYF
>.|TRBV5-4|.|TRBJ2-7
TGTGCCAGCAGCTCCGAAGCGGCTCTCTACGTGCAGTACTTC
CASSSEAALYVQYF
>.|TRBV9|TRBD2|TRBJ2-3
TGTGCCAGCAGCGTAGAACTAGCGGGAGTCCCCTCAGATACGCAGTATTTT
CASSVELAGVPSDTQYF
>.|TRBV10-3|TRBD1|TRBJ2-7
TGTGCCATCAGTGTGGACAGGGGGAACGAGCAGTACTTC
CAISVDRGNEQYF
>few|TRBV5-4|.|TRBJ2-5
TGTGCCAGCAGTTTTAAGGACCTAGGGAGGACCCAGTACTTC
CASSFKDLGRTQYF
>few|TRBV6-2/TRBV6-3|.|TRBJ1-1
TGTGCCAGCAGTTACTTAACAGGGCAGGGTCGCGCTTTCTTT
CASSYLTGQGRAFF
>few|TRBV2|TRBD1|TRBJ2-7
TGTGCCAGCAGACGGGACAGGAACTCCTACGAGCAGTACTTC
CASRRDRNSYEQYF
>few|TRBV2|TRBD1|TRBJ2-7
TGTGCCAGCAGTGCTAGAGAGACAGGGAACCACTACGAGCAGTACTTC
CASSARETGNHYEQYF
>few|TRBV14|TRBD2|TRBJ2-3
TGTGCCAGCAGCCAGATTAGCGGGACTAGCACAGATACGCAGTATTTT
CASSQISGTSTDTQYF
>.|TRBV11-2|.|TRBJ1-1
TGTGCCAGCAGCGGCAGGGTGTACACTGAAGCTTTCTTT
CASSGRVYTEAFF
>.|TRBV18|.|TRBJ1-1
TGTGCCAGCTCACCACCTACCGCTATGAACACTGAAGCTTTCTTT
CASSPPTAMNTEAFF
>.|TRBV10-3|TRBD1|TRBJ1-6
TGTGCCATCAGTGACCGAGGACAGGGGGGTTCACCCCTCCACTTT
CAISDRGQGGSPLHF
>once|TRBV10-3|.|TRBJ2-2
TGTGCCATGGGGACCACGGAGGGAAACACCGGGGAGCTGTTTTTT
CAMGTTEGNTGELFF
>many|TRBV25-1|TRBD1|TRBJ1-2
TGTGCCAGCAGTGAAGACAGGGCGCGGGGCTATGGCTACACCTTC
CASSEDRARGYGYTF
>.|TRBV29-1|.|TRBJ1-1
TGCAGCGTTGGACGGACACGGGGCACTGAAGCTTTCTTT
CSVGRTRGTEAFF
>.|TRBV29-1|.|TRBJ2-7
TGCAGCGTTGAAGAGGGCAGGGACGAGCAGTACTTC
CSVEEGRDEQYF
>once|TRBV5-1|.|TRBJ2-7
TGCGCCAGCAGCTTGGATAGTACTACCTCCTACGAGCAGTACTTC
CASSLDSTTSYEQYF
>few|TRBV19|TRBD2|TRBJ2-1
TGTGCCACTAGCGGGGCCAATGAGCAGTTCTTC
CATSGANEQFF
>.|TRBV7-9|TRBD2|TRBJ2-3
TGTGCCAGCAGCTTAGGTCGGGGGGGCCGCACAGATACGCAGTATTTT
CASSLGRGGRTDTQYF
>.|TRBV2|.|TRBJ2-1
TGTGCCAGCAGTGGGTTAACAGGGTTCTTGTCCAATGAGCAGTTCTTC
CASSGLTGFLSNEQFF
>.|TRBV5-1|TRBD2|TRBJ2-3
TGCGCCAGCAGCTTGGCTATGACTAGCGGGATGGATACGCAGTATTTT
CASSLAMTSGMDTQYF
>many|TRBV5-8|.|TRBJ1-5
TGTGCCAGCAGCTTTTGGAATCAGCCCCAGCATTTT
CASSFWNQPQHF
>few|TRBV3-1|.|TRBJ1-1
TGTGCCAGCAGCCAAGGTAATAGGTATGAGCGTCTTGAAGCTTTCTTT
CASSQGNRYERLEAFF
>few|TRBV7-6|.|TRBJ1-5
TGTGCCAGCAGCTCAGGCGCGGTGGGAGGGATAAATCAGCCCCAGCATTTT
CASSSGAVGGINQPQHF
>.|TRBV19|.|TRBJ1-2
TGTGCCAGTACCCTGCGGGGAGTTGGTTTACTTGGCTACACCTTC
CASTLRGVGLLGYTF
>.|TRBV7-9|.|TRBJ2-1
TGTGCCAGCAGCTTATTAGTAACGGGCGAGCAGTTCTTC
CASSLLVTGEQFF
>.|TRBV5-1|TRBD1|TRBJ2-6
TGCGCCAGCAGCGGGACAGGGGGCCCCTGGGCCAACGTCCTGACTTTC
CASSGTGGPWANVLTF